Below, 20 T cell receptor beta chains from the same sample are listed, as sequenced in a study of shared clonotypes between healthy human individuals. Assay: immunoSEQ multiplex PCR; the TCRdb copy retains only in-frame clones and omits some. The repertoire has 2.3 million or so clones, approximately 95% of them found once; the top ten carry 0.39%. The sequenced sample consisted of naive CD4+ T cells from PBMCs. As for subset: CD45RA+ positively selected. All receptors derive from a man aged 18 to 29 in good health. Some clones in this sample may be carry-over from other donors' samples.

The chain joins TRBV9 to TRBJ2-1; 10 bases match TRBD2. The CDR3 consists of 15 residues. From germline, CDR1 is SGDLS and CDR2 YYNGEE. V shed 3 bases, J shed 8 bases, and the junction held 8 bases outside the gene matches. The CDR3 loop is CASSGTSGAWDEQFF. The DNA of the CDR3 is TGTGCCAGCAGCGGGACTAGCGGAGCCTGGGATGAGCAGTTCTTC.

As concerns this clone: This same CDR3 is encoded by further DNA sequences in the sample. The chain joins TRBV28 to TRBJ2-7, with 8 bases identical to TRBD1. This CDR3 contains 15 residues. Germline loops: CDR1 MDHEN, CDR2 SYDVKM. The V gene end was trimmed by 4 bases and the J gene end by 5 bases; junction bases not matched to a gene: 10. CDR3 nucleotide sequence: TGTGCCAGCAGTTCACCCGGACAGGGAGGTAACGAGCAGTACTTC. Translating it yields CASSSPGQGGNEQYF. The variable domain in full, with the rest retrieved from reference TRBV28 and TRBJ2-7, is DVKVTQSSRYLVKRTGEKVFLECVQDMDHENMFWYRQDPGLGLRLIYFSYDVKMKEKGDIPEGYSVSREKKERFSLILESASTNQTSMYLCASSSPGQGGNEQYFGPGTRLTVT.

The rearrangement joins TRBV5-1 to TRBJ2-2; a weak D match, TRBD2 (6 bases). The germline CDR1 and CDR2 sequences are SGHRS and YFSETQ. The CDR3 contains 13 residues. The V end lost 4 bases, the J end lost 5 bases, and 9 bases lay between the germline ends. For the CDR3, the DNA is TGCGCCAGCAGCGAAGGGAGGACCGGGGAGCTGTTTTTT. This encodes CASSEGRTGELFF.

The chain joins TRBV7-2 to TRBJ2-1; 14 positions match TRBD2. The V gene's germline CDR1 is SGHTA and CDR2 FQGNSA. This CDR3 has 16 amino acids. V lost 5 bases and J lost 7; bases outside the gene matches: 7. The CDR3 DNA follows: TGTGCCAGCAGCGCCAAGGGACTAGCGGGAGTGAATGAGCAGTTCTTC. This translates into CASSAKGLAGVNEQFF.

The rearrangement links TRBV6-4 to TRBJ2-3; 15 bases are a match to TRBD2. With V trimmed by 10 bases and J by 6 bases, 5 bases remained unmatched. This CDR3 has 14 residues. Germline V gene sequence: CDR1 MRHNA, CDR2 SNTAGT. The DNA of the CDR3 is TGTGCCACCCGGACTAGCGGGAGGGTGGATACGCAGTATTTT. It translates to CATRTSGRVDTQYF.

V is TRBV28 and J is TRBJ2-7; D not resolved. Germline CDR1 MDHEN, CDR2 SYDVKM. The CDR3 runs to 14 residues. The V gene lost 4 bases and the J gene lost 2 bases, with 12 bases spanning the gap. The CDR3 region has the DNA TGTGCCAGCAGTTCCACCTTAACAACCTACGAGCAGTACTTC. Protein sequence: CASSSTLTTYEQYF. Looking up the rest from reference TRBV28 and TRBJ2-7 gives the full variable domain: DVKVTQSSRYLVKRTGEKVFLECVQDMDHENMFWYRQDPGLGLRLIYFSYDVKMKEKGDIPEGYSVSREKKERFSLILESASTNQTSMYLCASSSTLTTYEQYFGPGTRLTVT.

This sequence joins TRBV2 and TRBJ2-1, with 10 bases lining up with TRBD2. This CDR3 is built from 13 residues. J lost 2 bases, V lost 8 bases, and 0 bases had no gene match. Germline V CDR1 and CDR2: SNHLY, FYNNEI. CDR3 region: CASLAGAYNEQFF. CDR3 nucleotides: TGTGCCAGCCTAGCGGGAGCCTACAATGAGCAGTTCTTC.

About this clone: Other DNA sequences in the same sample also yield this CDR3. V gene TRBV5-1 combines with J gene TRBJ2-5; D remains ambiguous. The CDR3 runs 13 residues. Trimming removed 1 base at V and 5 bases at J, with 9 bases between. Germline V gene sequence: CDR1 SGHRS, CDR2 YFSETQ. The CDR3: CASSLNPRETQYF. CDR3 nucleotide sequence: TGCGCCAGCAGCTTGAATCCCCGGGAGACCCAGTACTTC.

This clone was counted a few times. The CDR3 reads CASTSGTGSQPQHF. DNA of the CDR3: TGTGCCAGCACCTCCGGGACAGGGTCCCAGCCCCAGCATTTT. The J gene is TRBJ1-5, the V gene TRBV28; 9 positions agree with TRBD1. Germline CDR1 reads MDHEN; CDR2 reads SYDVKM. CDR3 length: 14 residues. With 7 bases clipped from V and 7 bases from J, the junction kept 8 bases outside the gene matches.

The J gene is TRBJ2-1, the V gene TRBV11-2, with 7 bases identical to TRBD2. With 5 bases clipped from V and 0 bases from J, the junction kept 4 bases outside the gene matches. CDR1 and CDR2 from the germline V gene are SGHAT and FQNNGV. The CDR3 is 15 amino acids. This CDR3 reads CASSPGLLSYNEQFF. In DNA, the CDR3 is TGTGCCAGCAGCCCGGGACTACTCTCCTACAATGAGCAGTTCTTC.

The V and J genes are TRBV7-6 and TRBJ2-6; D is undetermined. This CDR3 has 16 amino acids. Trimming took off 1 base at V and 2 bases at J, with 9 bases between the two ends. Germline CDR1 reads SGHVS; CDR2 reads FNYEAQ. DNA for the CDR3: TGTGCCAGCAGCTTAGTCCCCGGTCCTGGGGCCAACGTCCTGACTTTC. It translates to CASSLVPGPGANVLTF. Full variable domain (missing parts from reference TRBV7-6 and TRBJ2-6): GAGVSQSPRYKVTKRGQDVALRCDPISGHVSLYWYRQALGQGPEFLTYFNYEAQQDKSGLPNDRFSAERPEGSISTLTIQRTEQRDSAMYRCASSLVPGPGANVLTFGAGSRLTVL.

The chain links TRBV7-2 to TRBJ1-5; D is unresolved. The ends were cut back, 4 bases at V and 6 bases at J, with 13 bases in the middle. Germline V gene sequence: CDR1 SGHTA, CDR2 FQGNSA. The CDR3 has 14 amino acids. CDR3 DNA: TGTGCCAGCAGCTCCCGGGAGGGAGGTCAGCCCCAGCATTTT. Translating it yields CASSSREGGQPQHF.

The rearrangement joins TRBV4-1 to TRBJ2-2; 7 nucleotides line up with TRBD2. Trimming at V came to 2 bases and at J to 6 bases, leaving 15 bases not matched to a gene. The CDR3 has 18 amino acids. Germline values: CDR1 MGHRA, CDR2 YSYEKL. This CDR3 reads CASSQPRASGITPGELFF. The CDR3 region has the DNA TGCGCCAGCAGCCAACCCCGCGCCAGCGGGATAACCCCCGGGGAGCTGTTTTTT.

The rearrangement links TRBV4-1 to TRBJ1-5; D may be TRBD1 (5 bases). This CDR3 contains 15 residues. Trimming cost V 2 bases and J 6 bases, with 14 bases left between them. Germline CDR1 MGHRA, CDR2 YSYEKL. The CDR3 region has the DNA TGCGCCAGCAGCCAAATGGGGGGGGTAGGTCAGCCCCAGCATTTT. As protein: CASSQMGGVGQPQHF.

This rearrangement joins TRBV5-1 to TRBJ2-7; 10 bases align to TRBD2. Germline V gene data show CDR1 as SGHRS and CDR2 as YFSETQ. The CDR3 has 17 amino acids. Germline trimming cut 0 bases from V and 4 bases from J; bases unmatched to any gene: 10. The DNA for the CDR3 is TGCGCCAGCAGCTTGGACCAAGCGGGAGGGGCGGGGTACGAGCAGTACTTC. Its translation is CASSLDQAGGAGYEQYF.

V usage is TRBV29-1 and J usage is TRBJ2-3; 7 bases agree with TRBD2. The CDR3 sequence is 12 residues long. Germline V gene sequence: CDR1 SQVTM, CDR2 ANQGSEA. With 4 bases clipped from V and 6 bases from J, the junction kept 4 bases outside the gene matches. The CDR3 nucleotides read TGCAGCGTTGGGACTAGTGACGATACGCAGTATTTT. Translation: CSVGTSDDTQYF.

This clone occurred once. V is TRBV6-5 and J is TRBJ2-7, with D hard to call. CDR3 length: 13 residues. The ends were cut back, 0 bases at V and 2 bases at J, with 5 bases in the middle. The germline CDR1 and CDR2 sequences are MNHEY and SVGAGI. DNA of the CDR3: TGTGCCAGCAGTTACTCCCTTCCCTACGAGCAGTACTTC. Translation gives CASSYSLPYEQYF.

V is TRBV7-2 and J is TRBJ1-1, with 8 positions matching TRBD1. The J segment lost 10 bases and the V segment lost 5 bases, leaving 12 bases of the junction unmatched. Germline V gene data show CDR1 as SGHTA and CDR2 as FQGNSA. The CDR3 has 14 amino acids. The CDR3 region is CASSPRRGRGGAFF. DNA for the CDR3: TGTGCCAGCAGCCCACGCAGGGGGCGGGGGGGAGCTTTCTTT.

This clone was found a few times. Other DNA variants within this sample encode the same CDR3. The rearrangement links TRBV18 to TRBJ2-1; D not resolved. Germline CDR1 is KGHSH and CDR2 is LQKENI. The V and J ends lost 3 bases and 0 bases respectively, with 9 bases between them. CDR3 length: 15 residues. CDR3 amino acids: CASSPPPGSYNEQFF. The CDR3 DNA sequence: TGTGCCAGCTCACCCCCACCGGGCTCCTACAATGAGCAGTTCTTC.

The chain carries TRBV28 and TRBJ2-4; D is undetermined. This CDR3 comprises 11 residues. Germline assignment: CDR1 MDHEN and CDR2 SYDVKM. Trimming shortened V by 1 base and J by 8 bases, and 3 bases separated the two germline ends. CDR3 in amino acids: CASSLSDIQYF. DNA of the CDR3: TGTGCCAGCAGTTTATCGGACATTCAGTACTTC.